This T cell receptor (delta chain) appears in the sequencing data of a study of human gamma delta and Vdelta1 T cells. V shed 4 bases and J 0 bases; nucleotides not matched to a gene: 31. The CDR3 is made up of 24 amino acids. Germline CDR1 reads TSWWSYY; CDR2 reads QGS. Turning to this clone: Possible read error: a much larger clone is one base away. The same CDR3 also results from other DNA sequences found in this sample.

TCRdb ran CATT on the PCR reads. The sample consists of 1,300 to 1,500 delta-chain clones, around 40% of them appearing once. This clonotype was sampled from a human donor in good health. Sequencing input: Vdelta1 gamma-delta T cells from blood. The rearrangement uses TRDV1 and TRDJ1; 8 bases map to TRDD3. The chain's CDR3 is CALGVPKAPTASLGVQRYTDKLIF. The CDR3 bases are TGTGCTCTTGGGGTCCCAAAGGCTCCAACTGCATCACTGGGGGTCCAGAGGTACACCGATAAACTCATCTTT.